This entry lists 5 T cell receptor beta chains sequenced from one sample in a study of PD-L1 blockade in urothelial cancer. As for time point: pretreatment peripheral blood. TCRdb keeps only in-frame clones here, not all; method: immunoSEQ multiplex PCR. The data contain 15,000 to 20,000 clones, about 89% of them singletons. The sequenced sample was PBMCs, obtained around atezolizumab (anti-PD-L1) treatment. These receptors originate from a man in his 70s with urothelial cancer.

The genes are TRBV5-1 and TRBJ2-7; unclear D gene. Germline values: CDR1 SGHRS, CDR2 YFSETQ. This CDR3 is 12 amino acids long. Trimming removed 8 bases from V and 9 bases from J, with 18 bases in between. As DNA, the CDR3 is TGCGCCAGTTCGACCGAGGCCTCGGGGCAGTACTTC. Its protein product is CASSTEASGQYF.

Of note for this clone: At one boundary the junction diverges from the germline segment, which might be a read error. This chain uses TRBV29-1 with TRBJ2-7; 7 bases are shared with TRBD1. Per the germline V gene, CDR1 is SQVTM and CDR2 is ANQGSEA. This CDR3 has 13 residues. CDR3 DNA sequence: TGCAGCATTGAAGCACACTCAGGGGGTGAGCAGTACTTC. It yields the protein CSIEAHSGGEQYF.

The CDR3: CATSRDLWNSPLHF. CDR3 DNA: TGTGCCACCAGCAGAGATCTATGGAATTCACCCCTCCACTTT. J is TRBJ1-6 and V is TRBV15, with no clear D. With 0 bases removed from V and 7 bases from J, the gap between germline ends came to 7 bases. This CDR3 has 14 amino acids. CDR1 and CDR2 (germline): LNHNV, YYDKDF (reference sequence).

The chain combines TRBV29-1 with TRBJ2-3; 12 positions match TRBD2. Looked up from germline, CDR1 is SQVTM and CDR2 is ANQGSEA. This CDR3 region has 14 residues. V lost 5 bases, J lost 6 bases, and 6 bases stayed unmatched. The DNA for the CDR3 is TGCAGCGTTCAGACCGGGACTAGCGGGGATACGCAGTATTTT. Translated: CSVQTGTSGDTQYF.

The chain carries TRBV6-6 and TRBJ1-2, with a tentative D call TRBD1 (6 bases). Germline V lookup: CDR1 MNHNY, CDR2 SVGAGI (reference sequence). This CDR3 spans 12 amino acids. V was shortened by 6 bases and J by 5 bases, with 10 bases between the two germline ends. The CDR3 loop is CASRRTGYGYTF. Written as DNA, the CDR3 is TGTGCCAGCAGGAGAACAGGGTATGGCTACACCTTC.